The T cell receptor beta chain under discussion was sequenced for a study of T cell responses to AZD1222 COVID-19 vaccine. Study results and limitations: The donor group comprised mostly white British people and more females; the analysis possibly underestimated clonal diversity.

Turning to this clone: Its antigen remains unidentified.

TCRdb's copy holds only in-frame clones and misses some; the assay was immunoSEQ multiplex PCR. The table has 95,000 to 150,000 clones, roughly 90% seen once; the top ten hold 4% to 4.5%. Germline values: CDR1 LNHDA, CDR2 SQIVND (reference sequence). This CDR3 contains 14 residues. V lost 7 bases and J lost 11, with 23 bases in between. The chain joins TRBV19 to TRBJ1-1, with a weak D call TRBD1 (5 bases). This specimen was peripheral blood, taken on day 0 of AZD1222 vaccination. This receptor was taken from an adult in good health. CDR3 nucleotide sequence: TGTGCCAGTACCCCTTCCATTTACAGGTTGGAGGCTTTCTTT. Protein sequence: CASTPSIYRLEAFF.